This TCR beta chain comes out of a study of blood T cells in healthy people across ages (dated by TCRdb to 2013 to 2016). Study-level background: In model experiments, template switching captured about one uniquely barcoded TCR beta cDNA molecule for every two T cells. To track age-related changes in TCR beta repertoire diversity, the study relied on deep sequencing normalized with unique cDNA molecular identifiers. Four age groups were formed from the donors: young (average approximately 15 years), middle-aged (approximately 41), aged (about 62) and long-lived (approximately 80). Donors of different ages were randomly distributed across sequencing lanes to avoid experimental bias. Using the same blood draw, the study looked at two additional independent replicas of 1 million unique cDNA reads for two donors, one aged 18 to 30 and the other aged 80 or older. General study outcomes and caveats: As age increased, observed TCR beta diversity per million T cells dropped in a roughly linear way, and a significant reduction was already evident by age 40. A strong correlation was found between observed TCR beta diversity and the percentage of naive T cells measured by flow cytometry. Compared with the aged group, the long-lived group had more naive CD4+ T cells, fewer expanded clones and increased TCR diversity, suggesting age selection. Donor CMV infection status was unknown, potentially confounding age-related changes in expanded clonotypes. Estimates of total diversity based on one million sequenced T cells were considered lower bounds and underestimates. Because profiling used bulk unsorted PBMCs, naive and antigen-experienced compartments could not be compared conclusively.

Worth noting for this clonotype: Its antigen target is currently unknown. A much more abundant neighbour one base away suggests this may be a read error.

Libraries were built with 5' RACE. Sequenced on an Illumina HiSeq 2500. A second 7 to 11 cycle PCR used a sample-barcoded 5' primer and a J-beta primer mix. Each TCR beta cDNA molecule received a unique molecular identifier from a template-switch 5' adaptor carrying 12 random nucleotides. Each sample yielded at least 2.5 million CDR3-containing paired-end reads. All of the RNA was converted into first-strand cDNA using the Mint cDNA synthesis kit, with a TRBC-specific oligonucleotide serving as the primer. After uracil-DNA glycosylase treatment, a first 18-cycle PCR used universal primers M1SS and BC2_uni_R on all cDNA. Per the source publication's procedure: For normalization, 1 million high-quality reads, each with a distinct molecular identifier, were randomly selected from each sample. Reads with shared molecular identifiers were discarded instead of being binned into consensus sequences. MiTCR, with a Q25 quality threshold and the strictest error-elimination algorithm, was used for CDR3 identification, clonotype clustering and error correction. Lower-bound total TCR beta diversity was estimated with a nonparametric unseen species model using Euler transformation. TCRdb took the public reads, trimmed them with fastp at Q25, ran MiXCR for clone calling and kept in-frame beta chains. Each CDR3 protein gets just one entry, which takes the most common genes and DNA from the rows behind it. Here the V and J calls rest on TCRdb's processing, not on the authors' analysis. The sample has hundreds of thousands of distinct CDR3 sequences on record, roughly 30% of them singletons. Together, the top ten hold 15% to 19% of the sample.

The approximately 39 donors, aged about 6 to 95 years, were systemically healthy Caucasian individuals from Russia. Each donor gave roughly 11 milliliters of peripheral blood, drawn into EDTA-treated Vacutainer tubes. Ficoll-Paque density-gradient centrifugation was used to isolate PBMCs, with at least 7 million per sample. Total RNA, at least 6 micrograms per sample, was extracted from PBMCs with Trizol reagent. For every donor, flow cytometry on a PBMC aliquot measured the percentage of naive CD45RAhigh/CD27high T cells. The CDR3 holds 14 amino acids from the cysteine to the phenylalanine. Only the CDR3 DNA stays, 42 bases, in frame from base 1. V is shortened by 5 bases, J by 13 bases, and the region joining them spans 22 bases. CDR1 and CDR2 (SGHRS, YFSETQ) derive from the germline V gene.

This sequence uses TRBV5-1 and TRBJ2-1; the D gene cannot be resolved reliably. This TCR came from a woman at least 80 years old in good health. The sequenced material came from blood. The DNA sequence is given as TGCGCCAGCAGTCCTTACCTGTTGCAAGAGACCCAGTTCTTC. The resulting protein is CASSPYLLQETQFF.